These 26 T cell receptor beta chains came from one sample sequenced in a study of post-analysis software for immune sequencing data. Whole-study results and caveats: Compared with controls, patients had more of about 5 TRBV segments, including TRBV5-6, TRBV5-1 and TRBV20-1.

The antigens for these receptors are not known. Prepared TCR beta cDNA libraries contained unique molecular identifiers. TCRdb used MiXCR to reprocess the PCR reads, holding one entry per CDR3 protein. The sample lists roughly 800,000 distinct CDR3 sequences; approximately 57% were seen once. Sequenced material: blood. All receptors derive from a girl between 5 and 17 years old with multiple sclerosis.

The genes are TRBV15 and TRBJ1-1; D remains ambiguous. Trimming removed 0 bases at V and 4 bases at J, with 15 bases between. The length of the CDR3 is 16 residues. The germline V gene has CDR1 LNHNV and CDR2 YYDKDF (reference sequence). The CDR3 is CATSRDRVGRGTEAFF. DNA for the CDR3: TGTGCCACCAGCAGAGATCGGGTGGGTCGGGGCACTGAAGCTTTCTTT.

This clonotype has just one count. V usage is TRBV4-1 and J usage is TRBJ2-3; 7 nucleotides line up with TRBD2. Germline V gene lookup returns CDR1 MGHRA and CDR2 YSYEKL. The CDR3 contains 16 residues. J lost 4 bases, V lost 3 bases, and 10 bases had no gene match. The DNA of the CDR3 is TGCGCCAGCAGCCACCCGGCCGGGAGGTATCCAGATACGCAGTATTTT. It translates to CASSHPAGRYPDTQYF.

V is TRBV10-3 and J is TRBJ2-4; no firm D call. V shed 2 bases and J shed 13 bases, with 21 bases lying between them. Germline V gene sequence: CDR1 ENHRY, CDR2 SYGVKD. The CDR3 runs to 15 residues. The CDR3 loop is CAISEAPGPTGKQYF. CDR3 sequence (DNA): TGTGCCATCAGTGAGGCCCCCGGGCCCACGGGTAAGCAGTACTTC.

This clonotype was detected a few times. The CDR3 spells CASSLSDGREQFF. CDR3 bases: TGTGCCAGCAGCTTATCGGACGGTCGTGAGCAGTTCTTC. The chain employs TRBV7-9 and TRBJ2-1, with no clear D. Trimming left V 2 bases short and J 9 bases short, with 11 bases between. This CDR3 is built from 13 residues. In germline, CDR1 is SEHNR, CDR2 FQNEAQ (reference sequence).

J is TRBJ1-5 and V is TRBV20-1; TRBD1 might be the D (6 bases). The CDR3 has 15 residues. CDR1 is DFQATT and CDR2 is SNEGSKA in the germline V gene (reference sequence). Trimming stripped 6 bases from V and 0 bases from J, with 15 bases between. The CDR3 DNA follows: TGCAGTGCCACGAAGGGGGATTATAGCAATCAGCCCCAGCATTTT. Translation gives CSATKGDYSNQPQHF.

The chain uses TRBV25-1 and TRBJ1-1; the D gene is possibly TRBD1 (6 bases). This CDR3 has 16 amino acids. Germline loops: CDR1 MGHDK, CDR2 SYGVNS. V lost 3 bases and J lost 3, with 17 bases in between. The chain's CDR3 is CASSDVGGRGHTEAFF. The CDR3 DNA reads as TGTGCCAGCAGTGATGTTGGGGGGCGGGGCCACACTGAAGCTTTCTTT.

Here the CDR3 DNA reads TGTGCCAGCAGTTACTCGTCTCAAGATCGTAAGCCCCAGCATTTT. This encodes CASSYSSQDRKPQHF. The chain uses TRBV6-5 and TRBJ1-5; D is uncertain. The CDR3 covers 15 residues. V was trimmed by 0 bases and J by 8 bases, leaving 14 bases between them. The germline V gene has CDR1 MNHEY and CDR2 SVGAGI.

The sample holds a few counts of this clonotype. This chain joins TRBV13 and TRBJ2-5; D possibly corresponds to TRBD1 (6 bases). The CDR3 covers 20 residues. The V and J ends lost 0 bases and 2 bases respectively, with 25 bases between them. CDR1 is PRHDT and CDR2 is FYEKMQ in the germline V gene (reference sequence). The CDR3 loop reads CASSLGLGKGLADSQETQYF. The CDR3 DNA follows: TGTGCCAGCAGCTTAGGCCTGGGAAAAGGTTTGGCGGACAGTCAAGAGACCCAGTACTTC.

This clonotype has a count of ten or more. V and J are TRBV6-5 and TRBJ1-2, with TRBD1 matching 7 bases. Germline V CDR1 and CDR2: MNHEY, SVGAGI. The CDR3 is made up of 11 amino acids. With 9 bases clipped from V and 4 bases from J, the junction kept 2 bases outside the gene matches. CDR3 in DNA: TGTGCCAGTCGACAGGGCTATGGCTACACCTTC. Translation: CASRQGYGYTF.

The chain combines TRBV19 with TRBJ2-4, with D maybe TRBD2 (6 bases). The CDR3 covers 16 residues. Germline V lookup: CDR1 LNHDA, CDR2 SQIVND (reference sequence). The V and J ends lost 6 bases and 4 bases respectively, with 19 bases between them. Written as DNA, the CDR3 is TGTGCCAGTAGACATCCTACGGGGGAGAGTAAAAACATTCAGTACTTC. Translating it yields CASRHPTGESKNIQYF. Filled out from reference TRBV19 and TRBJ2-4, the complete variable domain reads DGGITQSPKYLFRKEGQNVTLSCEQNLNHDAMYWYRQDPGQGLRLIYYSQIVNDFQKGDIAEGYSVSREKKESFPLTVTSAQKNPTAFYLCASRHPTGESKNIQYFGAGTRLSVL.

This clonotype was observed a few times. The chain employs TRBV4-1 and TRBJ2-1, with TRBD2 matching 7 bases. Germline V gene lookup returns CDR1 MGHRA and CDR2 YSYEKL. The length of the CDR3 is 16 residues. Losses at the gene ends were 1 base for V and 9 bases for J; bases not matched to a gene: 12. The CDR3 DNA sequence: TGCGCCAGCAGCCAAGTGTTGAGGGAGGGCGAAAGTGAGCAGTTCTTC. Encoded protein: CASSQVLREGESEQFF.

J is TRBJ1-1 and V is TRBV12-3 or TRBV12-4; D is unclear. CDR3 length: 14 residues. Trimming pared 7 bases from V and 7 bases from J, leaving 19 bases between. The CDR3 reads CASTFPGKGGEAFF. Here the CDR3 DNA reads TGTGCCAGCACCTTCCCGGGGAAAGGTGGTGAAGCTTTCTTT.

The sample holds a few counts of this clonotype. CDR3 DNA sequence: TGCGCCAGCAGCCGGGACAGGGGCGATGAGCAGTTCTTC. It specifies CASSRDRGDEQFF. The gene calls are TRBV5-1 and TRBJ2-1; 10 bases agree with TRBD1. V gave up 4 bases and J gave up 8 bases; unmatched junction bases: 3. The CDR3 has 13 residues. Germline V CDR1 and CDR2: SGHRS, YFSETQ.

This clonotype has a handful of counts. This rearrangement joins TRBV5-1 to TRBJ1-2; D uncertain. V lost 0 bases to trimming and J lost 3 bases, with 9 bases between them. The germline V gene has CDR1 SGHRS and CDR2 YFSETQ. The length of the CDR3 is 14 residues. The CDR3 here is CASSLGGIDYGYTF. The DNA for the CDR3 is TGCGCCAGCAGCTTGGGGGGTATAGACTATGGCTACACCTTC. Supplemented by reference TRBV5-1 and TRBJ1-2, the full variable domain reads KAGVTQTPRYLIKTRGQQVTLSCSPISGHRSVSWYQQTPGQGLQFLFEYFSETQRNKGNFPGRFSGRQFSNSRSEMNVSTLELGDSALYLCASSLGGIDYGYTFGSGTRLTVV.

The J gene is TRBJ2-7, the V gene TRBV29-1, with 11 bases lining up with TRBD2. The V segment lost 6 bases and the J segment 1 base; nucleotides outside the gene matches: 14. The CDR3 totals 17 residues. CDR1 and CDR2 from the germline V gene are SQVTM and ANQGSEA. The CDR3 DNA is TGCAGCGTCCGGGGAGGACTAGCGGGTATGGGATCCTACGAGCAGTACTTC. It specifies CSVRGGLAGMGSYEQYF.

The chain is built from TRBV12-3 or TRBV12-4 and TRBJ2-7; 7 nucleotides match TRBD2. V shed 1 base, J shed 0 bases, and the junction held 9 bases outside the gene matches. This CDR3 is built from 17 residues. The CDR3 nucleotides read TGTGCCAGCAGTTTAGTTTCGGGACTATCCCGCTCCTACGAGCAGTACTTC. It codes for CASSLVSGLSRSYEQYF.

This clonotype was counted a few times. V usage is TRBV2 and J usage is TRBJ2-5, with 7 bases that match TRBD1. The CDR3 covers 16 residues. Germline CDR1 is SNHLY and CDR2 is FYNNEI. With V trimmed by 6 bases and J by 0 bases, 10 bases remained unmatched. The CDR3: CASRTTGFRDQETQYF. The CDR3 DNA reads as TGTGCCAGCAGGACGACAGGGTTTCGAGACCAAGAGACCCAGTACTTC.

As regards this clonotype: A read error may account for a junction end that differs from germline. The chain is built from TRBV5-1 and TRBJ2-3; D unresolved. This CDR3 comprises 14 residues. Germline-derived CDR1 and CDR2 are SGHRS and YFSETQ. CDR3: CASSIGPGTDTQYF. The CDR3 DNA sequence: TGCGCCAGCAGCATAGGACCCGGCACAGATACACAGTATTTT. The variable domain in full, completed from reference TRBV5-1 and TRBJ2-3, reads KAGVTQTPRYLIKTRGQQVTLSCSPISGHRSVSWYQQTPGQGLQFLFEYFSETQRNKGNFPGRFSGRQFSNSRSEMNVSTLELGDSALYLCASSIGPGTDTQYFGPGTRLTVL.

The chain carries TRBV5-6 and TRBJ2-7; D remains unclear. Looked up from germline, CDR1 is SGHDT and CDR2 is YYEEEE. The CDR3 spans 12 residues. Trimming removed 4 bases at V and 3 bases at J, with 8 bases between. CDR3 sequence reads: CASSRPDYEQYF. The CDR3 nucleotides are TGTGCCAGCAGCCGACCTGACTACGAGCAGTACTTC.

The genes are TRBV14 and TRBJ2-7; D not resolved. The germline V gene has CDR1 SGHDN and CDR2 FVKESK. The CDR3 runs 13 residues. The V and J ends lost 6 bases and 5 bases respectively, with 14 bases between them. The CDR3 DNA reads as TGTGCCAGCAGTCCCGAAGGGTTTCACGAGCAGTACTTC. Residues: CASSPEGFHEQYF.

This clonotype occurred a few times. The CDR3 sequence: CASYNTGDYGYTF. CDR3 bases: TGTGCCAGCTATAATACAGGGGACTATGGCTACACCTTC. The J gene is TRBJ1-2, the V gene TRBV3-1; 7 bases line up with TRBD1. V lost 8 bases and J lost 3; bases outside the gene matches: 6. Germline assignment: CDR1 LGHDT and CDR2 YNNKEL (reference sequence). The CDR3 contains 13 residues. Full variable domain (rest looked up from reference TRBV3-1 and TRBJ1-2): DTAVSQTPKYLVTQMGNDKSIKCEQNLGHDTMYWYKQDSKKFLKIMFSYNNKELIINETVPNRFSPKSPDKAHLNLHINSLELGDSAVYFCASYNTGDYGYTFGSGTRLTVV.

Worth noting for this clonotype: A junction end diverges from the germline sequence, so it may reflect a read error. The chain has TRBV5-6 and TRBJ2-1; the D gene is possibly TRBD2 (5 bases). The germline V gene has CDR1 SGHDT and CDR2 YYEEEE. CDR3 length equals 13 residues. The CDR3 spells CASSLEQVGELFF. The CDR3 DNA sequence: TGTGCCAGCAGCTTGGAGCAGGTCGGGGAGCTGTTCTTC.

The rearrangement joins TRBV27 to TRBJ1-6; 7 nucleotides line up with TRBD1. V shed 6 bases, J shed 0 bases, and the junction held 8 bases outside the gene matches. In germline, CDR1 is MNHEY, CDR2 SMNVEV (reference sequence). The CDR3 is 17 amino acids. The CDR3 DNA is TGTGCCAGCAGGACCGACAGGGCGAACTCCTATAATTCACCCCTCCACTTT. It encodes CASRTDRANSYNSPLHF.

This sequence joins TRBV11-3 and TRBJ2-5; 8 nucleotides agree with TRBD1. The ends lost 5 bases at V and 11 bases at J; junction bases unmatched: 16. Per germline, CDR1 SGHNT and CDR2 YENEEA. The CDR3 covers 15 residues. CDR3 protein: CASSKRQGTTTKQYF. Here the CDR3 DNA reads TGTGCCAGCAGCAAGAGACAGGGGACCACTACGAAGCAGTACTTC.

The chain couples TRBV20-1 to TRBJ1-1, with 7 bases matching TRBD1. This CDR3 comprises 15 residues. V dropped 1 base and J dropped 1; count of bases not matched to a gene: 6. CDR1 is DFQATT, CDR2 SNEGSKA, per germline (reference sequence). CDR3 residues: CSARVLQGQNTEAFF. The DNA for the CDR3 is TGCAGTGCTAGAGTTTTACAGGGGCAGAACACTGAAGCTTTCTTT.

In this sample, this clonotype turned up a few times. The chain uses TRBV12-3 or TRBV12-4 and TRBJ1-2; no definite D call. With 8 bases removed from V and 7 bases from J, the gap between germline ends came to 14 bases. The CDR3 is 12 amino acids. The CDR3 protein is CASVFMGSGYTF. CDR3 bases: TGTGCCAGCGTCTTTATGGGGAGTGGCTACACCTTC.